The sequence of this T cell receptor beta chain was determined in a study of blood T cell repertoires in COVID-19. Whole-study context: The analysed material was cDNA or gDNA that came from T cells, B-cell-depleted T cells, or PBMCs.

Profiling relied on immunoSEQ multiplex PCR, and the TCRdb table lists in-frame clones only, not all of them. In the table there are under 150,000 clones, 65% to 85% of which are singletons. The V gene end was trimmed by 5 bases and the J gene end by 6 bases; junction bases not matched to a gene: 12. The CDR3 is 16 residues long. Looked up from germline, CDR1 is SGHAT and CDR2 is FQDESV (reference sequence). Sequencing was performed on peripheral blood. This TCR was sampled from a man in his forties or fifties with acute or convalescent COVID-19. This chain uses TRBV11-1 with TRBJ2-1, with TRBD2 identical over 8 bases. This chain's CDR3 is CASSAPGLVVTNEQFF. The CDR3 DNA sequence: TGTGCCAGCAGCGCCCCGGGACTAGTAGTTACCAATGAGCAGTTCTTC.